In its sample, the clone carrying this T cell receptor beta chain was seen many times. Its specificity is unknown. This CDR3 region has 12 residues. V shed 3 bases and J shed 7 bases, with 4 bases lying between them. This sample is drawn from a study of response to subunit inactivated influenza vaccine. Study conclusions and caveats: The authors suggested that every seasonal influenza vaccination recruits few new T cells.

TCRdb reprocessed the RT-PCR reads via MiXCR and lists one record per CDR3 protein. The table includes 540,000 or so distinct CDR3 sequences, approximately 12% detected once. Material: PBMCs from blood, obtained roughly 47 days after vaccination. This clonotype was sampled from a man in his fifties or sixties who received an inactivated influenza vaccine. This chain uses TRBV12-3 or TRBV12-4 with TRBJ1-6; D unclear. The CDR3 is CASSFLNSPLHF. The DNA of the CDR3 is TGTGCCAGCAGTTTCTTGAATTCACCCCTCCACTTT.